This entry is about one TCR beta chain. The antigen is undetermined. Sequencing of TCR beta was performed on blood CD8+ T cells and on blood CD4+ T cells. Through negative isolation, CD4+ and CD8+ T cells were obtained, while TEMRA cells were enriched using FACS. The sample originates from a study of CD8 T cells in Susac syndrome. Reverse transcription of roughly 0.5 to 1 ug RNA used random hexamers. The CDR3 of TCR beta was amplified by immunoSEQ multiplex PCR across 54 Vbeta and 13 Jbeta. Each CDR3 protein gets one entry after TCRdb re-called the immunoSEQ multiplex PCR reads with MiXCR. The sample lists around 200,000 distinct CDR3 sequences, about 95% occurring once. Findings of the study overall: The study's TCR sequencing and HLA analysis drew on a certain number of individuals. That number was acknowledged as relatively small.

This receptor was taken from a human donor with multiple sclerosis. The sample was CD4+ T cells from PBMCs.

CDR3: CSVAGPQLGETQYF. DNA of the CDR3: TGCAGCGTTGCGGGGCCCCAGCTCGGGGAGACCCAGTACTTC. The V gene is TRBV29-1, the J gene TRBJ2-5; D is possibly TRBD1 or TRBD2 (5 bases each). CDR3 length equals 14 residues. Per the germline V gene, CDR1 is SQVTM and CDR2 is ANQGSEA. With 4 bases removed from V and 5 bases from J, the gap between germline ends came to 17 bases.